This T cell receptor (beta chain) was captured in a study of blood T cell repertoires in COVID-19. The CDR3 spans 16 residues. CDR1 is MGHRA, CDR2 YSYEKL, per germline. V lost 3 bases to trimming and J lost 2 bases; unmatched junction nucleotides: 4. This clone was seen a few times. Profiled with immunoSEQ multiplex PCR; TCRdb holds only in-frame clones, not every one. There are roughly 150,000 clones in the sample; 81% occur only once, and more than 9.5% lies in the top ten. Sequencing was done on a sample of peripheral blood. V gene TRBV4-1 combines with J gene TRBJ2-5; 12 bases are a match to TRBD2. The receptor comes from a man between 60 and 75 years old with active or convalescent COVID-19. The CDR3 sequence is CASSHPGLAGQETQYF. The CDR3, as DNA: TGCGCCAGCAGCCACCCCGGACTAGCGGGACAAGAGACCCAGTACTTC.